These T cell receptor beta chains were read from a single sample in a study of cytomegalovirus exposure and HLA in healthy donors. Libraries were prepared by immunoSEQ multiplex PCR; TCRdb keeps only in-frame clonotypes and omits some of them. The sample lists about 330,000 clones, about nine tenths occurring once. Sequenced material: PBMCs. These receptors originate from a woman aged 25 to 39 in good health and CMV-seropositive. Both conserved end residues are part of each CDR3. D genes are given only for firm matches. Clone size is shown for a subset of rows, as once, few, many or a class of expanded clone.

V	size	J	D	DNA	CDR3
TRBV5-1	.	TRBJ1-1	TRBD1	TGCGCCAGCAGCTTACAGACAGGGACGGCTTTCTTT	CASSLQTGTAFF
TRBV27	.	TRBJ2-7	.	TGTGCCAGCAGTCTGTATGGGGGCCACTACGAGCAGTACTTC	CASSLYGGHYEQYF
TRBV4-3	.	TRBJ2-1	.	TGCGCCAGCAGCCAAAACCCAGGACAGTACAATGAGCAGTTCTTC	CASSQNPGQYNEQFF
TRBV6-1	.	TRBJ2-2	.	TGTGCCAGCAGTGGGGGGGCCGGGGAGCTGTTTTTT	CASSGGAGELFF
TRBV7-6	.	TRBJ2-7	.	TGTGCCAGCAGCAGCAGGGTAGACCCTTCCGAGCAGTACTTC	CASSSRVDPSEQYF
TRBV9	.	TRBJ2-1	TRBD2	TGTGCCAGCAGCGTGAGCGGGGGGACCTACAATGAGCAGTTCTTC	CASSVSGGTYNEQFF
TRBV4-2	.	TRBJ1-1	.	TGTGCCAGCAGCCAAATGGTGGGGACGGAAGCTTTCTTT	CASSQMVGTEAFF
TRBV30	.	TRBJ1-2	.	TGTGCCTGGAGCGTAAGAAGGGATGGCTACACCTTC	CAWSVRRDGYTF
TRBV27	.	TRBJ2-2	TRBD2	TGTGCCAGCAGTGCTAGCGGGAGGGCCGAGAACACCGGGGAGCTGTTTTTT	CASSASGRAENTGELFF
TRBV4-1	.	TRBJ2-2	TRBD2	TGCGCCAGCAGCTCAGCGGGAGTGGGAACCGGGGAGCTGTTTTTT	CASSSAGVGTGELFF
TRBV29-1	.	TRBJ2-1	TRBD2	TGCAGCGTTGAACTTTCGCGACTAGCGGAGCAGTTCTTC	CSVELSRLAEQFF
TRBV7-6	.	TRBJ1-2	TRBD1	TGTGCCAGCAGCTTAGACGGGGAGCAGGGGGCCCGGAGAGGCTACACCTTC	CASSLDGEQGARRGYTF
TRBV28	few	TRBJ2-7	.	TGTGCCAGCAGTTTATCGGTAGAAAGGGACTACGAGCAGTACTTC	CASSLSVERDYEQYF
TRBV19	.	TRBJ2-5	TRBD2	TGTGCCAGTATGGGCGGGGGACTAGCCTCTGGAGAGACCCAGTACTTC	CASMGGGLASGETQYF
TRBV7-8	.	TRBJ1-2	TRBD1	TGTGCCAGCAGCTTAGACGGGGGGTATGGGACAGCTAACTATGGCTACACCTTC	CASSLDGGYGTANYGYTF
TRBV4-1	.	TRBJ2-1	TRBD2	TGCGCCAGCAGCCAGAACGAAGCGGGGTACTCCTACAATGAGCAGTTCTTC	CASSQNEAGYSYNEQFF
TRBV7-8	.	TRBJ1-5	TRBD1	TGTGCCAGCAGCTTATTTTTAGTCCAAAGGACAGGTCCCAATCAGCCCCAGCATTTT	CASSLFLVQRTGPNQPQHF
TRBV6-4	.	TRBJ2-1	TRBD2	TGTGCCAGCAGTGCGTCTAGCGGCCACAATGAGCAGTTCTTC	CASSASSGHNEQFF
TRBV6-6	.	TRBJ2-1	.	TGTGCCAGCAGTAGATATTACAATGAGCAGTTCTTC	CASSRYYNEQFF
TRBV18	.	TRBJ2-7	TRBD1	TGTGCCAGCTCAATGAAGGGGACAGGGAGGGCCTACGAGCAGTACTTC	CASSMKGTGRAYEQYF
TRBV4-1	.	TRBJ2-7	.	TGCGCCAGCAGCCAAGAAAGCTCCTACGAGCAGTACTTC	CASSQESSYEQYF
TRBV27	.	TRBJ2-1	TRBD2	TGTGCCAGCAGTTTATCCAGCCCGGGACTAGGCTCCTACAATGAGCAGTTCTTC	CASSLSSPGLGSYNEQFF
TRBV4-3	.	TRBJ1-6	.	TGCGCCAGCAGCCAAGATGAGGGAAACCCCCTTTCACCCCTCCACTTT	CASSQDEGNPLSPLHF
TRBV5-4	.	TRBJ1-1	.	TGTGCCAGCAGCTTCGAGCCGGGGACTGAAGCTTTCTTT	CASSFEPGTEAFF
TRBV2	.	TRBJ2-7	.	TGTGCCAGCAGTGATCAGGCAACAGGCTCCTACGAGCAGTACTTC	CASSDQATGSYEQYF
TRBV19	.	TRBJ1-1	TRBD1	TGTGCCAGTAGTGCCACAGGGGGCAACACTGAAGCTTTCTTT	CASSATGGNTEAFF
TRBV6-1	.	TRBJ2-3	TRBD1	TGTGCCAGCAGTGAAACCGGGACAGGGAAGGTTAGCACAGATACGCAGTATTTT	CASSETGTGKVSTDTQYF
TRBV10-3	.	TRBJ2-1	.	TGTGCCATCAGTAGGAAGAATGAGCAGTTCTTC	CAISRKNEQFF
TRBV18	.	TRBJ2-7	TRBD2	TGTGCCAGCTCACCCAAGGGACTAGCGGGAGCCTACGAGCAGTACTTC	CASSPKGLAGAYEQYF